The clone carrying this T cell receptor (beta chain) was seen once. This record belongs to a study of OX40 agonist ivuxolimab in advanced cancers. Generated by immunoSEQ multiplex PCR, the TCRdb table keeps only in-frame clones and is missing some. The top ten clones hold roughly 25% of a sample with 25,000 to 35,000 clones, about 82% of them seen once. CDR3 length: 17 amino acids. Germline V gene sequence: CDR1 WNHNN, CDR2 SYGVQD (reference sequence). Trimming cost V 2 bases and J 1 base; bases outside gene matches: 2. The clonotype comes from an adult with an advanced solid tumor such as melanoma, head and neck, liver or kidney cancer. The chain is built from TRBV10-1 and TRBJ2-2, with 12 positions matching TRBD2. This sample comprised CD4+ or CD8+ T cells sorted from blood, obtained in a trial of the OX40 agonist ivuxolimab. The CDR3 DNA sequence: TGCGCCAGCAGTGAGCCGGGACTAGCGGGGAACACCGGGGAGCTGTTTTTT. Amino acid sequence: CASSEPGLAGNTGELFF.